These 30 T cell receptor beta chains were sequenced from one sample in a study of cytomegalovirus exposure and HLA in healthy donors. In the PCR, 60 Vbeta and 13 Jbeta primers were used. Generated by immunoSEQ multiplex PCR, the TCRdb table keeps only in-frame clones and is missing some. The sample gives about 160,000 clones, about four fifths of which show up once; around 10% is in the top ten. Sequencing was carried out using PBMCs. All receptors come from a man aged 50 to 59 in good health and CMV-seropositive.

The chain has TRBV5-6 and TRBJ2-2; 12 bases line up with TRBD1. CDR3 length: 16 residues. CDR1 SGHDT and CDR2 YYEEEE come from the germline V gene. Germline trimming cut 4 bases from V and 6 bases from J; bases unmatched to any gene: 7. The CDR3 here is CASSPGTGGYAGELFF. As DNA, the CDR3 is TGTGCCAGCAGCCCTGGGACAGGGGGCTACGCCGGGGAGCTGTTTTTT.

CDR3 loop: CSATGFDEQYF. In DNA form, the CDR3 reads TGCAGCGCGACAGGGTTCGACGAGCAGTACTTC. The chain uses TRBV29-1 and TRBJ2-7; 7 bases are shared with TRBD1. CDR1 SQVTM and CDR2 ANQGSEA come from the germline V gene. The CDR3 is 11 amino acids. The V and J ends lost 7 bases and 5 bases, in that order; junction bases with no gene match: 5.

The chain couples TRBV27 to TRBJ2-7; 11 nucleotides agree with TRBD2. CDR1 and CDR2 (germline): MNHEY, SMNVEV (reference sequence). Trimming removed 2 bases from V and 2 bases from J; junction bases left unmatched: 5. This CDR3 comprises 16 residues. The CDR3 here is CASSLTQLAGAYEQYF. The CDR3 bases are TGTGCCAGCAGTTTAACCCAACTAGCGGGAGCCTACGAGCAGTACTTC.

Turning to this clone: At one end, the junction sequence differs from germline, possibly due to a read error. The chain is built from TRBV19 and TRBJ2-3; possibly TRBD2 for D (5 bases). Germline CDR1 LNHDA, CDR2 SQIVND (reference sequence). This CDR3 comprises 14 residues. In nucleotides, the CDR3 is TGTGCCAGTAGTATCCAACCTAGCACTGATACGCAGTATTTT. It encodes CASSIQPSTDTQYF.

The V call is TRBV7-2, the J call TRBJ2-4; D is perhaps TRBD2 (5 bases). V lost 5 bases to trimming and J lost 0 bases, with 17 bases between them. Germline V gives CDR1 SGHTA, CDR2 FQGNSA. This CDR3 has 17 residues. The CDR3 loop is CASSLSRTGVAKNIQYF. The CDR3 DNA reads TGTGCCAGCAGCCTCTCCCGGACTGGTGTAGCCAAAAACATTCAGTACTTC.

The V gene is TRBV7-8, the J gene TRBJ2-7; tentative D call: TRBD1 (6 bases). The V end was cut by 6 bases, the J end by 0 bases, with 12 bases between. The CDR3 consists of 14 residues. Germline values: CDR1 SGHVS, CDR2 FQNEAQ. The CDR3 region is CASSLDRTSYEQYF. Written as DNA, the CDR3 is TGTGCCAGCAGTCTCGACAGGACCTCCTACGAGCAGTACTTC.

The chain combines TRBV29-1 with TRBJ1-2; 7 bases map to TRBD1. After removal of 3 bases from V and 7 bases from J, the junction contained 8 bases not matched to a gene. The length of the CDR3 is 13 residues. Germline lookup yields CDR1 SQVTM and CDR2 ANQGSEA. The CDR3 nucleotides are TGCAGCGTTGAGAACAGGGGTTATTTTGGCTACACCTTC. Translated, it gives CSVENRGYFGYTF.

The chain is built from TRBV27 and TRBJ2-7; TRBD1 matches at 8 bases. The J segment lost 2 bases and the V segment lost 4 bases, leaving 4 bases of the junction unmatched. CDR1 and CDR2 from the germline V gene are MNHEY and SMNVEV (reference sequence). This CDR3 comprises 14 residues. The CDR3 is CASSWAGGPYEQYF. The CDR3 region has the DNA TGTGCCAGCAGTTGGGCAGGGGGCCCCTACGAGCAGTACTTC.

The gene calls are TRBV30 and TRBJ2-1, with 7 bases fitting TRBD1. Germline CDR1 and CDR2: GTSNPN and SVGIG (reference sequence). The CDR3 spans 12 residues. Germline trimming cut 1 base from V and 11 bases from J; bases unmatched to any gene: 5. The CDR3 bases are TGTGCCTGGAGTGGGGACAGATATAAGCAGTTCTTC. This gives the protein CAWSGDRYKQFF.

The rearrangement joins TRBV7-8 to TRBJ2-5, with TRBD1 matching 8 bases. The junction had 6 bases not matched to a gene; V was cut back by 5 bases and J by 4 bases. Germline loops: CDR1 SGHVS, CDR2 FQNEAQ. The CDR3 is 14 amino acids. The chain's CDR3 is CASSRHGQGETQYF. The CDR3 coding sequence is TGTGCCAGCAGCCGTCATGGACAGGGAGAGACCCAGTACTTC.

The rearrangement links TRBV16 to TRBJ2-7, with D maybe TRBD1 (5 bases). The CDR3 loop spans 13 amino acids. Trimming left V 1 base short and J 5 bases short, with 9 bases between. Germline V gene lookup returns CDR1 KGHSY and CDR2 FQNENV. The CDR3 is CASSQFRANEQYF. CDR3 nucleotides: TGTGCCAGCAGCCAATTCAGGGCTAACGAGCAGTACTTC.

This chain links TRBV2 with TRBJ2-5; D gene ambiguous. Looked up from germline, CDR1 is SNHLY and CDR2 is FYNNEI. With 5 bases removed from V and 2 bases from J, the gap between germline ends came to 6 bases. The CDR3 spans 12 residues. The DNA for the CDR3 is TGTGCCAGCAGTTACAGACAAGAGACCCAGTACTTC. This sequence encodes CASSYRQETQYF.

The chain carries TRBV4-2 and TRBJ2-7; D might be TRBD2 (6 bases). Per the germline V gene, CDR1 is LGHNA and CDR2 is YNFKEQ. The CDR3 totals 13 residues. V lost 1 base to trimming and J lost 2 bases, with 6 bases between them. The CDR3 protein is CASSQGEAYEQYF. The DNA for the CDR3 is TGTGCCAGCAGCCAAGGGGAGGCCTACGAGCAGTACTTC.

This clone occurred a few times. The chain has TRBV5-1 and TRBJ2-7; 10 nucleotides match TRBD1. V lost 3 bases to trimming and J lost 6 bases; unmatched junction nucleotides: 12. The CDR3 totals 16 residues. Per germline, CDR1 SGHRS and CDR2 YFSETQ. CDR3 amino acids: CASSSAAGTGVFEQYF. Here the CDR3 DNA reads TGCGCCAGCAGCTCAGCTGCCGGGACAGGGGTATTCGAGCAGTACTTC.

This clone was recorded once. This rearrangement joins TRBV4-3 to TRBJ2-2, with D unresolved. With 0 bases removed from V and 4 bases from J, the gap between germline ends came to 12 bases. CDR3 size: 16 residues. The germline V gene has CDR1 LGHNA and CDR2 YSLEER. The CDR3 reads CASSQDYSFLTGELFF. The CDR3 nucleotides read TGCGCCAGCAGCCAAGATTATTCCTTTCTCACCGGGGAGCTGTTTTTT.

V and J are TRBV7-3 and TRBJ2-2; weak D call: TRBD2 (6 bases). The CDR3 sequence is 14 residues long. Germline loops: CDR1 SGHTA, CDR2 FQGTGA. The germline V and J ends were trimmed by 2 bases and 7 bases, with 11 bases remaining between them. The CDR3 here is CASSLSSGDGELFF. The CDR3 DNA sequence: TGTGCCAGCAGCTTATCATCGGGGGACGGGGAGCTGTTTTTT.

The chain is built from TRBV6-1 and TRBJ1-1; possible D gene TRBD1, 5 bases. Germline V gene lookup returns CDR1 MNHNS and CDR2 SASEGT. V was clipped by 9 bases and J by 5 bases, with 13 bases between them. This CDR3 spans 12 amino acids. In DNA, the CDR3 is TGTGCCAGTGGCAGGGAGGGAACTGAAGCTTTCTTT. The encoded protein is CASGREGTEAFF.

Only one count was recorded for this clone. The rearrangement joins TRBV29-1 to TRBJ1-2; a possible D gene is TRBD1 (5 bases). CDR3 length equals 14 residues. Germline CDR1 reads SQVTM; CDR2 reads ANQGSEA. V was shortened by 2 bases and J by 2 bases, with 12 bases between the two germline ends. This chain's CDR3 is CSVEPWEGNYGYTF. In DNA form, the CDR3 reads TGCAGCGTTGAACCATGGGAGGGGAACTATGGCTACACCTTC.

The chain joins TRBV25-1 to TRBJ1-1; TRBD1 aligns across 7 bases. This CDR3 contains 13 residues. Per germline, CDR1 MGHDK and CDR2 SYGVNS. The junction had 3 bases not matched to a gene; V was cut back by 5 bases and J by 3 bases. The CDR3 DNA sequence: TGTGCCAGCAGTTCGACAGGGTACACTGAAGCTTTCTTT. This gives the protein CASSSTGYTEAFF.

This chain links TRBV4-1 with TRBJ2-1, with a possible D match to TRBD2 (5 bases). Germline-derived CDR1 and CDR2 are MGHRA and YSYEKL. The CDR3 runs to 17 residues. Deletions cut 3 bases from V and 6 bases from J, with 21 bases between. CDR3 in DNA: TGCGCCAGCAGCCATCTCTCTTCTAGCTCACCCGGCAATGAGCAGTTCTTC. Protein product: CASSHLSSSSPGNEQFF.

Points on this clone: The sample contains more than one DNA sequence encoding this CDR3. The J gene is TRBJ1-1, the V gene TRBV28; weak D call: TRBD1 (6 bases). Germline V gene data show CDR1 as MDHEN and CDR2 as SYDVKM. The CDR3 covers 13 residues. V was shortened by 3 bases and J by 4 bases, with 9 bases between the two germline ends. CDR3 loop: CASSFRGGTEAFF. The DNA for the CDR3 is TGTGCCAGCAGTTTCAGGGGTGGCACTGAAGCTTTCTTT.

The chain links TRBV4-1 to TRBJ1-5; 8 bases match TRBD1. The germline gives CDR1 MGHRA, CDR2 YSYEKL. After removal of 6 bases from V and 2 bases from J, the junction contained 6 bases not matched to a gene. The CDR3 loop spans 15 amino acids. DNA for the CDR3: TGCGCCAGCAGACAGGGGGAATTAGGCAATCAGCCCCAGCATTTT. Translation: CASRQGELGNQPQHF.

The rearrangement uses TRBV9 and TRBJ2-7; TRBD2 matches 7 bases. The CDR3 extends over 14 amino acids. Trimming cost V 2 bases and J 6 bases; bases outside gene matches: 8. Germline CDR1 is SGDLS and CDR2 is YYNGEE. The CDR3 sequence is CASSVGGVPGEQYF. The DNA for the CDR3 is TGTGCCAGCAGCGTGGGAGGGGTCCCTGGCGAGCAGTACTTC.

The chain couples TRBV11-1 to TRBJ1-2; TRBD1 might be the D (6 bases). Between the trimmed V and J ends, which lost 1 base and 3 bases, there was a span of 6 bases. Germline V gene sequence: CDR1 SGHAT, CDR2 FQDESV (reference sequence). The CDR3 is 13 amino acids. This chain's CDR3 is CASSLGTDYGYTF. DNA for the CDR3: TGTGCCAGCAGCTTAGGGACAGACTATGGCTACACCTTC.

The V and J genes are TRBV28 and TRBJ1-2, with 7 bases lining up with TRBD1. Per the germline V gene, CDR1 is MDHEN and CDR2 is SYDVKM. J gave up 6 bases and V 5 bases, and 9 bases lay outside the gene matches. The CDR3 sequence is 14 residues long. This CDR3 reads CASSKDRSGHGYTF. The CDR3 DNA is TGTGCCAGCAGTAAGGACAGGTCGGGACATGGCTACACCTTC.

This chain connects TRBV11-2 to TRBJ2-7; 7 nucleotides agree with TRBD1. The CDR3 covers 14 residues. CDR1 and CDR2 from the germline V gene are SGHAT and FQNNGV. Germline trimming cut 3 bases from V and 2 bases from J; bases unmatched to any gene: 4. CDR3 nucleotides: TGTGCCAGCAGCTTTCAGGGACAGACCTACGAGCAGTACTTC. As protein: CASSFQGQTYEQYF. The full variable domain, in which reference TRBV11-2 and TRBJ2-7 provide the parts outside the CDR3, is EAGVAQSPRYKIIEKRQSVAFWCNPISGHATLYWYQQILGQGPKLLIQFQNNGVVDDSQLPKDRFSAERLKGVDSTLKIQPAKLEDSAVYLCASSFQGQTYEQYFGPGTRLTVT.

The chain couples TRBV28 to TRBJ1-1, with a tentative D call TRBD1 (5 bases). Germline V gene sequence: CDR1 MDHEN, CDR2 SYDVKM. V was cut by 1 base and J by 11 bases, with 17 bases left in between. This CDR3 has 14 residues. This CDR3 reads CASSLYSEGKEAFF. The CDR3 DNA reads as TGTGCCAGCAGTTTATATTCGGAGGGGAAGGAGGCTTTCTTT.

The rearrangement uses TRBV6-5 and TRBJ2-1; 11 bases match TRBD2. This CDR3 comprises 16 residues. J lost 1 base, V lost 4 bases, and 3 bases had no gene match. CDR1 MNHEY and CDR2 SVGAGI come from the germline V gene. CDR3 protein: CASSSLAGESYNEQFF. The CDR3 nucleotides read TGTGCCAGCAGTTCACTAGCGGGAGAATCCTACAATGAGCAGTTCTTC.

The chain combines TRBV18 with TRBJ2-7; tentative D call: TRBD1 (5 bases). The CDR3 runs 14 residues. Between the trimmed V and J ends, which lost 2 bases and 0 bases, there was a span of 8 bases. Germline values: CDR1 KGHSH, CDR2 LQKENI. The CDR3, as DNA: TGTGCCAGCTCACCAAGGGGTAGCTCCTACGAGCAGTACTTC. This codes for CASSPRGSSYEQYF.

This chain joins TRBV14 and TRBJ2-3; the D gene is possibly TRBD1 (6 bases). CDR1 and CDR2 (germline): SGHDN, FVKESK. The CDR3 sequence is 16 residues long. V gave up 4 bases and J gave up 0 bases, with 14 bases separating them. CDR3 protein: CASSLLDSSSTDTQYF. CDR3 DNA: TGTGCCAGCAGCCTCTTGGACAGTTCTAGCACAGATACGCAGTATTTT.